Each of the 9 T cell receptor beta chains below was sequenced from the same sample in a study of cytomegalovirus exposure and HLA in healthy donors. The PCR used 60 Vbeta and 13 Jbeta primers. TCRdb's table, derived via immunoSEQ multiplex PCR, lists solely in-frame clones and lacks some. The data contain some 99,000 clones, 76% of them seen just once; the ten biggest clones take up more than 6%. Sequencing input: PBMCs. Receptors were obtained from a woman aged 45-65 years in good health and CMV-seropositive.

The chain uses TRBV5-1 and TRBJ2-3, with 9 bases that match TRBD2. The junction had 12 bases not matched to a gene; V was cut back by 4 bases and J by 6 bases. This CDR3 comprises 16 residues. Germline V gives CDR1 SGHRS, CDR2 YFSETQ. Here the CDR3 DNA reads TGCGCCAGCAGCCCAACGGCGGGAGGGCCCTCGGATACGCAGTATTTT. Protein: CASSPTAGGPSDTQYF.

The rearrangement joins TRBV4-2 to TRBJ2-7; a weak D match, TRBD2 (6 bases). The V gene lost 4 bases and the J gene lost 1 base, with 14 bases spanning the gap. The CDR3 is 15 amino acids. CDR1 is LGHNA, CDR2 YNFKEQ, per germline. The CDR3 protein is CASSPAGGMSYEQYF. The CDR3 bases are TGTGCCAGCAGCCCGGCCGGGGGAATGTCCTACGAGCAGTACTTC.

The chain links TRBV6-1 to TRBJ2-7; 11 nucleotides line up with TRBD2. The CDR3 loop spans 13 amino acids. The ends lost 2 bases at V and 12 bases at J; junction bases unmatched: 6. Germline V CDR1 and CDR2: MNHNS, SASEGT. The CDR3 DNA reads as TGTGCCAGCAGTGAACGTCTAGCGGGGGGTTTGTACTTC. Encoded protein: CASSERLAGGLYF.

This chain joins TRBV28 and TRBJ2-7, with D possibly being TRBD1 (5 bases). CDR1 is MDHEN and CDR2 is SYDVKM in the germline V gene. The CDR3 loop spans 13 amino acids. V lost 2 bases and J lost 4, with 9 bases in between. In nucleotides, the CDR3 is TGTGCCAGCAGTTTACCCCCAGGGTACGAGCAGTACTTC. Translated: CASSLPPGYEQYF.

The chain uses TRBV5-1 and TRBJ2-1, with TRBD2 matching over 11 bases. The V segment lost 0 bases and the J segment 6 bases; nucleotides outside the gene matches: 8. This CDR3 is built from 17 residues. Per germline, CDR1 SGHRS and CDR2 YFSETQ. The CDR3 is CASSLAWGSGGANEQFF. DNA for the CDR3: TGCGCCAGCAGCTTGGCCTGGGGTAGCGGGGGGGCCAATGAGCAGTTCTTC.

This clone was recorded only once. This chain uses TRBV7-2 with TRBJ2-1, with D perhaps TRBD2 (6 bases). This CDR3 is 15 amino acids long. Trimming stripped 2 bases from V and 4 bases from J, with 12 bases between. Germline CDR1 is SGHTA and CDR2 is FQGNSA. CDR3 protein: CASSLMASGYNEQFF. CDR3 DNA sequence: TGTGCCAGCAGCTTAATGGCCAGCGGGTACAATGAGCAGTTCTTC.

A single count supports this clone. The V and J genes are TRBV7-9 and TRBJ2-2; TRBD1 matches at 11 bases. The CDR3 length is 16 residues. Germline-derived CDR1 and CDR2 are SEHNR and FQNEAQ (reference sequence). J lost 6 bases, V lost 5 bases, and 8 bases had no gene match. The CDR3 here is CASSPLPGQGAGELFF. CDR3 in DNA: TGTGCCAGCAGCCCCCTCCCGGGACAGGGGGCCGGGGAGCTGTTTTTT.

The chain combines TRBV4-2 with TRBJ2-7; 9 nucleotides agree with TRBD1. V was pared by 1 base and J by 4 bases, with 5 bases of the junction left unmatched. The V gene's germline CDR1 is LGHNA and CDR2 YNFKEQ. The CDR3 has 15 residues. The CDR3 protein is CASSQVGQGRYEQYF. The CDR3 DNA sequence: TGTGCCAGCAGCCAAGTAGGACAGGGGAGATACGAGCAGTACTTC.

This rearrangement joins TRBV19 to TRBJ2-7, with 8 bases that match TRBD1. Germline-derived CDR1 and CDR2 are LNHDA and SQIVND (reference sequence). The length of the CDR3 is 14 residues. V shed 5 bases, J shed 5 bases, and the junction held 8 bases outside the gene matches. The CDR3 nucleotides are TGTGCCAGTAGTCCCTTCCAGACAGGGGACGAGCAGTACTTC. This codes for CASSPFQTGDEQYF.